The 21 T cell receptor beta chains given below trace back to one sample, sequenced in a study of cytomegalovirus exposure and HLA in healthy donors. PCR involved 60 Vbeta and 13 Jbeta primers. Sequencing used immunoSEQ multiplex PCR; TCRdb keeps in-frame clones, though not all of them. The table has tens of thousands of clones, approximately 70% seen once. The material sequenced was PBMCs. These receptors were collected from a man aged 55-75 years in good health and CMV-seronegative.

The chain recombines TRBV11-2 with TRBJ1-1; TRBD1 agrees at 7 bases. The germline V gene encodes CDR1 SGHAT and CDR2 FQNNGV. The trim removed 2 bases at V and 0 bases at J, leaving 6 bases unmatched. The length of the CDR3 is 16 residues. CDR3 coding DNA: TGTGCCAGCAGCTTAAGGCGGGACAGATTGAACACTGAAGCTTTCTTT. Residues: CASSLRRDRLNTEAFF.

On this clone itself: The germline gene is not matched at one end of the junction; a read error may be the cause. CDR3 nucleotides: TGCGCCAGCAGCCCGCGGACAGGGGATTCTTCCTGGTCCTTC. It is translated as CASSPRTGDSSWSF. This chain connects TRBV5-1 to TRBJ1-2; the match to TRBD1 covers 9 bases. Germline-derived CDR1 and CDR2 are SGHRS and YFSETQ. The CDR3 totals 14 residues.

This chain joins TRBV21-1 and TRBJ1-1; the DNA was not compared with TRBD1, the D call given in the table. TRBV21-1 is recorded as a pseudogene. This CDR3 comprises 19 residues. The CDR3 DNA reads as TGTGCCAGCAGCAAAATAGCGGCATGGCAGGGGGCGATGAACACTGAAGCTTTCTTT. Protein: CASSKIAAWQGAMNTEAFF.

The chain employs TRBV7-2 and TRBJ2-6, with D maybe TRBD1 (6 bases). Trimming left V 5 bases short and J 0 bases short, with 20 bases between. The CDR3 extends over 19 amino acids. CDR1 and CDR2 from the germline V gene are SGHTA and FQGNSA. The CDR3 region has the DNA TGTGCCAGCAGCGCGCCGCGGACGAGGGACAACTCTGGGGCCAACGTCCTGACTTTC. This encodes CASSAPRTRDNSGANVLTF.

The CDR3, as DNA: TGTGCCAGCAGCTTAGCTTCGCAGATCCAAGAGACCCAGTACTTC. Translated: CASSLASQIQETQYF. The rearrangement joins TRBV7-9 to TRBJ2-5; D not resolved. CDR3 size: 15 residues. Deletions cut 0 bases from V and 1 base from J, with 9 bases between. Per germline, CDR1 SEHNR and CDR2 FQNEAQ (reference sequence).

The CDR3 DNA is TGTGCCAGCAGTCCCTCCGGGGGCACTGAAGCTTTCTTT. This translates into CASSPSGGTEAFF. The V and J genes are TRBV28 and TRBJ1-1; the D gene is possibly TRBD1 (5 bases). Trimming removed 5 bases from V and 4 bases from J, with 11 bases in between. Looked up from germline, CDR1 is MDHEN and CDR2 is SYDVKM. The CDR3 covers 13 residues.

The chain has TRBV6-5 and TRBJ1-6; D call uncertain. The germline gives CDR1 MNHEY, CDR2 SVGAGI. V was clipped by 6 bases and J by 0 bases, with 6 bases between them. This CDR3 has 14 residues. The CDR3 sequence: CASRRSSYNSPLHF. The CDR3 DNA reads as TGTGCCAGCAGAAGGAGCTCCTATAATTCACCCCTCCACTTT.

CDR3 DNA sequence: TGTGCCAGCAGCCTACTAGCGGGGGGCCGCGAGACCCAGTACTTC. Translation gives CASSLLAGGRETQYF. V usage is TRBV7-2 and J usage is TRBJ2-5; TRBD2 matches 12 bases. Germline CDR1 SGHTA, CDR2 FQGNSA. This CDR3 has 15 residues. V gave up 5 bases and J gave up 5 bases; unmatched junction bases: 6.

V is TRBV6-1 and J is TRBJ2-2, with 12 bases fitting TRBD2. This CDR3 has 15 residues. J lost 5 bases, V lost 2 bases, and 0 bases had no gene match. From germline, CDR1 is MNHNS and CDR2 SASEGT. For the CDR3, the DNA is TGTGCCAGCAGTGAACTAGCGGGGGGGACCGGGGAGCTGTTTTTT. It yields the protein CASSELAGGTGELFF.

The chain carries TRBV2 and TRBJ2-7, with D perhaps matching TRBD1 (5 bases). There are 18 residues in the CDR3. Per germline, CDR1 SNHLY and CDR2 FYNNEI. Trimming removed 2 bases from V and 2 bases from J, with 22 bases in between. CDR3 bases: TGTGCCAGCAGTGAATCAGGGCCGGCCGACTGGTCCGCCTACGAGCAGTACTTC. Its protein product is CASSESGPADWSAYEQYF.

This sequence joins TRBV7-2 and TRBJ2-7; no clear D gene. The length of the CDR3 is 14 residues. The V end lost 5 bases, the J end lost 3 bases, and 14 bases lay between the germline ends. Germline lookup yields CDR1 SGHTA and CDR2 FQGNSA. The CDR3 reads CASSASSLFYEQYF. The CDR3 coding sequence is TGTGCCAGCAGCGCCTCGTCACTTTTCTACGAGCAGTACTTC.

CDR3 region: CASRTGVTDTQYF. In DNA, the CDR3 is TGTGCCAGCAGAACCGGGGTGACAGATACGCAGTATTTT. The chain recombines TRBV7-2 with TRBJ2-3, with D possibly TRBD2 on 5 matching bases. CDR3 size: 13 residues. V was clipped by 6 bases and J by 3 bases, with 10 bases between them. The germline CDR1 and CDR2 sequences are SGHTA and FQGNSA.

This clone was seen a handful of times. The genes are TRBV6-5 and TRBJ2-6; weak D call: TRBD1 (6 bases). CDR3 size: 16 residues. Germline values: CDR1 MNHEY, CDR2 SVGAGI. Trimming pared 0 bases from V and 4 bases from J, leaving 10 bases between. DNA of the CDR3: TGTGCCAGCAGTTACTCACCAGGGGTCGGGGCCAACGTCCTGACTTTC. The encoded protein is CASSYSPGVGANVLTF.

This rearrangement joins TRBV5-1 to TRBJ2-7; D possibly corresponds to TRBD1 (5 bases). Trimming cost V 0 bases and J 0 bases, with 16 bases left between them. Germline CDR1 and CDR2: SGHRS and YFSETQ. The CDR3 spans 17 residues. This chain's CDR3 is CASSLEWRQHPSYEQYF. In DNA, the CDR3 is TGCGCCAGCAGCTTGGAATGGAGACAGCACCCCTCCTACGAGCAGTACTTC.

The chain employs TRBV6-4 and TRBJ1-5; D gene unclear. CDR3 length equals 13 residues. V lost 5 bases, J lost 2 bases, and 7 bases lay in between. Germline V gene lookup returns CDR1 MRHNA and CDR2 SNTAGT. The CDR3 bases are TGTGCCAGCAGTCTATACGGCAATCAGCCCCAGCATTTT. Protein product: CASSLYGNQPQHF.

V usage is TRBV6-1 and J usage is TRBJ1-4; no reliable D call. V was pared by 6 bases and J by 4 bases, with 12 bases between. CDR1 and CDR2 (germline): MNHNS, SASEGT. This CDR3 spans 14 amino acids. In nucleotides, the CDR3 is TGTGCCAGCAGCCGAGAAGTTTATAATGAAAAACTGTTTTTT. Its protein is CASSREVYNEKLFF.

V is TRBV12-1 and J is TRBJ1-4; whether TRBD1, the table's D call, matches the DNA was not checked. TRBV12-1 is reported as a pseudogene. This CDR3 contains 15 residues. DNA of the CDR3: TGTGCCAGCAGCGACCCGGACAGGGGTAATGAAAAACTGTTTTTT. It specifies CASSDPDRGNEKLFF.

This CDR3 reads CAWSVRGSSGNTIYF. The CDR3 DNA is TGTGCCTGGAGTGTACGTGGGAGCTCTGGAAACACCATATATTTT. The chain has TRBV30 and TRBJ1-3; D gene ambiguous. CDR3 length equals 15 residues. CDR1 and CDR2 (germline): GTSNPN, SVGIG (reference sequence). The V end was cut by 0 bases, the J end by 0 bases, with 9 bases between.

The chain links TRBV27 to TRBJ2-1; D is undetermined. This CDR3 is 14 amino acids long. V lost 2 bases to trimming and J lost 2 bases, with 7 bases between them. The germline V gene has CDR1 MNHEY and CDR2 SMNVEV (reference sequence). Here the CDR3 reads CASSLQRAYNEQFF. The CDR3 DNA follows: TGTGCCAGCAGTTTACAGCGTGCCTACAATGAGCAGTTCTTC.

The chain is built from TRBV5-4 and TRBJ2-1; no clear D gene. In germline, CDR1 is SGHNT, CDR2 YYREEE (reference sequence). Trimming pared 0 bases from V and 9 bases from J, leaving 10 bases between. The CDR3 has 13 residues. The CDR3 DNA is TGTGCCAGCAGCTTGGACTGGCGGAGTGAGCAGTTCTTC. Its translation: CASSLDWRSEQFF. The full variable domain, rest sourced from reference TRBV5-4 and TRBJ2-1, is ETGVTQSPTHLIKTRGQQVTLRCSSQSGHNTVSWYQQALGQGPQFIFQYYREEENGRGNFPPRFSGLQFPNYSSELNVNALELDDSALYLCASSLDWRSEQFFGPGTRLTVL.

Here the CDR3 DNA reads TGCGCCAGCAGTCCCGGACAGGGGGGCTATGGCTACACCTTC. Protein: CASSPGQGGYGYTF. This chain joins TRBV5-1 and TRBJ1-2; TRBD1 agrees at 10 bases. Germline V gene data show CDR1 as SGHRS and CDR2 as YFSETQ. This CDR3 contains 14 residues. V gave up 5 bases and J gave up 4 bases; unmatched junction bases: 5.